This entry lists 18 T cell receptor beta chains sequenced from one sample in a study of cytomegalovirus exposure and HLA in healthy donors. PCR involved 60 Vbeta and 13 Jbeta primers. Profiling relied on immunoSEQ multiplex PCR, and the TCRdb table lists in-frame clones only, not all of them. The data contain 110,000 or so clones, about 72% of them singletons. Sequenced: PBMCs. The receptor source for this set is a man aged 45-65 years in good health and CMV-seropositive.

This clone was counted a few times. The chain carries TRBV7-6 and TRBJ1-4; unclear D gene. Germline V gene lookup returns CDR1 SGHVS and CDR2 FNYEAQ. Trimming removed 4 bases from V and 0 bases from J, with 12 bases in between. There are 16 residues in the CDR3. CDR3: CASSSRGAATNEKLFF. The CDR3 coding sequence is TGTGCCAGCAGCTCCCGCGGTGCAGCAACTAATGAAAAACTGTTTTTT. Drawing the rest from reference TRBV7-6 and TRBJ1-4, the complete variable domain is GAGVSQSPRYKVTKRGQDVALRCDPISGHVSLYWYRQALGQGPEFLTYFNYEAQQDKSGLPNDRFSAERPEGSISTLTIQRTEQRDSAMYRCASSSRGAATNEKLFFGSGTQLSVL.

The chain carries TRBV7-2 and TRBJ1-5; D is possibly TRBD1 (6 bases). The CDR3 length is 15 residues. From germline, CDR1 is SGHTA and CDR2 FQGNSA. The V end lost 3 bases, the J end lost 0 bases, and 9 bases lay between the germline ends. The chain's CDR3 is CASSLDSRSNQPQHF. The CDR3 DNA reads TGTGCCAGCAGCTTGGACAGCCGTAGCAATCAGCCCCAGCATTTT.

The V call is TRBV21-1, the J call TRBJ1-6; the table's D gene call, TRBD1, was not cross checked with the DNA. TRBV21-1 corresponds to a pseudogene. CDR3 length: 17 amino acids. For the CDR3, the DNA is TGTGCCAGCATCGAGGGGGCCCTCGCAAACTTTAATTCACCCCTCCACTTT. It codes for CASIEGALANFNSPLHF.

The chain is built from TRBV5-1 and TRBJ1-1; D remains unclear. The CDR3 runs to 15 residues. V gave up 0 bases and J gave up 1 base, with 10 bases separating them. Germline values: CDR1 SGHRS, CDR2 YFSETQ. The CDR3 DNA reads TGCGCCAGCAGCTTGGGTTCGGGGAGGAACACTGAAGCTTTCTTT. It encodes CASSLGSGRNTEAFF.

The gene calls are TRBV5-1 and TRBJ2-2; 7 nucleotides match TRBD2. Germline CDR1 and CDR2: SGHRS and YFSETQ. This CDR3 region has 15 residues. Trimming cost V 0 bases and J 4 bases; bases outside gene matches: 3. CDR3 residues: CASSLGLAPTGELFF. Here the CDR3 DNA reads TGCGCCAGCAGCTTGGGACTAGCACCCACCGGGGAGCTGTTTTTT. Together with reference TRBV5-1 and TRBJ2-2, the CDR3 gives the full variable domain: KAGVTQTPRYLIKTRGQQVTLSCSPISGHRSVSWYQQTPGQGLQFLFEYFSETQRNKGNFPGRFSGRQFSNSRSEMNVSTLELGDSALYLCASSLGLAPTGELFFGEGSRLTVL.

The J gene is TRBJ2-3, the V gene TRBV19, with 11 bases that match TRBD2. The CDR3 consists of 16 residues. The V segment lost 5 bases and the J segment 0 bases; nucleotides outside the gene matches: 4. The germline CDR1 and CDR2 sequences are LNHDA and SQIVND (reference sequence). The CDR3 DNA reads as TGTGCCAGTAGTTCGGGACTAGCGGAGAGCACAGATACGCAGTATTTT. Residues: CASSSGLAESTDTQYF.

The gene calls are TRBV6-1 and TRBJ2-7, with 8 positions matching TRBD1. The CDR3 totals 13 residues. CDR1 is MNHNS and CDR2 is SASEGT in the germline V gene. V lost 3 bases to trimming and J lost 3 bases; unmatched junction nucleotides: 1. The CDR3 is CASSEGQVYEQYF. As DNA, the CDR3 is TGTGCCAGCAGTGAGGGACAGGTCTACGAGCAGTACTTC.

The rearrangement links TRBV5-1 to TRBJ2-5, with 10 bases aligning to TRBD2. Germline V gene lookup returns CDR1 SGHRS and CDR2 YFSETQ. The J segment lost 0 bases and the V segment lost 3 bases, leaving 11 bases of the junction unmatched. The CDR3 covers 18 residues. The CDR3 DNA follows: TGCGCCAGCAGCTCGGAGCGGGGGGGTATCCGATACCAAGAGACCCAGTACTTC. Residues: CASSSERGGIRYQETQYF.

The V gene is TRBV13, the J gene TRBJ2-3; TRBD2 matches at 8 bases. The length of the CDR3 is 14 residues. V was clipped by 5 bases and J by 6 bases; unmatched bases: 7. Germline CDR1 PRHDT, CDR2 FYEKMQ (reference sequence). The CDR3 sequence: CASSPGGGTDTQYF. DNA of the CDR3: TGTGCCAGCAGCCCCGGGGGGGGGACTGATACGCAGTATTTT.

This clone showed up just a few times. In nucleotides, the CDR3 is TGCGCCAGCAGTGAGTCCCTCGGTCCAGGGAAGCAGTACTTC. Its protein is CASSESLGPGKQYF. This chain connects TRBV10-1 to TRBJ2-7, with D perhaps TRBD1 (5 bases). The V end lost 0 bases, the J end lost 8 bases, and 14 bases lay between the germline ends. The CDR3 is 14 amino acids. Germline V lookup: CDR1 WNHNN, CDR2 SYGVQD (reference sequence).

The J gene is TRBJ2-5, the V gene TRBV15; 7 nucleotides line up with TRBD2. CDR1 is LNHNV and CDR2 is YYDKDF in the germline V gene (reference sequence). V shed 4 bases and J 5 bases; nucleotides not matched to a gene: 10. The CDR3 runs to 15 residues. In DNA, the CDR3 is TGTGCCACCAGCACCTTCGGGGCGGGGGAGGAGACCCAGTACTTC. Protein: CATSTFGAGEETQYF.

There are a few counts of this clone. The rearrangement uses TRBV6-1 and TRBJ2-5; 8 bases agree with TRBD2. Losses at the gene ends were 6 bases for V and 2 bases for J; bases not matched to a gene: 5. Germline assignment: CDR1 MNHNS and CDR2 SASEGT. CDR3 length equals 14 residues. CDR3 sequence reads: CASRAGTRQETQYF. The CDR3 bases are TGTGCCAGCAGAGCCGGGACTAGGCAAGAGACCCAGTACTTC.

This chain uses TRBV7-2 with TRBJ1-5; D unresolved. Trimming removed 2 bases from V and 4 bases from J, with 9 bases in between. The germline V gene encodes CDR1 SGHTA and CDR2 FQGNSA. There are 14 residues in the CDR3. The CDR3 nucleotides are TGTGCCAGCAGCTTACAGTCGCGGAATCAGCCCCAGCATTTT. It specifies CASSLQSRNQPQHF.

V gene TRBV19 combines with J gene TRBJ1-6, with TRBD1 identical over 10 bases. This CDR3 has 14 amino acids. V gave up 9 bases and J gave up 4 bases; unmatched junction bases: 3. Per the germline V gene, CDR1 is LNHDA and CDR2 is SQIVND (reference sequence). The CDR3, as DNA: TGTGCCAGCCGGGACAGGGGTTATAATTCACCCCTCCACTTT. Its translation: CASRDRGYNSPLHF.

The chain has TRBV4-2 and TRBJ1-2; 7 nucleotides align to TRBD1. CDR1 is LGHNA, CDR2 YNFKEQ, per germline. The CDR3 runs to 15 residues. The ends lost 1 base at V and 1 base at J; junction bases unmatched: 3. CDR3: CASSQGQGYNYGYTF. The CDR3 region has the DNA TGTGCCAGCAGCCAAGGACAGGGATATAACTATGGCTACACCTTC.

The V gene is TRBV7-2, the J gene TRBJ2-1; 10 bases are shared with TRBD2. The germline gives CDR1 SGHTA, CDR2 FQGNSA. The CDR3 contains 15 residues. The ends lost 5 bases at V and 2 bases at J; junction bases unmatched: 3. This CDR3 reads CASSVSGGTYNEQFF. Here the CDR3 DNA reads TGTGCCAGCAGCGTTAGCGGGGGGACCTACAATGAGCAGTTCTTC.

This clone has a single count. In DNA form, the CDR3 reads TGTGCCAGCAGCGCCCTCCTCCTAAACACAGATACGCAGTATTTT. Its translation is CASSALLLNTDTQYF. The rearrangement links TRBV7-9 to TRBJ2-3, with D uncertain. From germline, CDR1 is SEHNR and CDR2 FQNEAQ (reference sequence). The V gene lost 5 bases and the J gene lost 2 bases, with 14 bases spanning the gap. This CDR3 has 15 residues.

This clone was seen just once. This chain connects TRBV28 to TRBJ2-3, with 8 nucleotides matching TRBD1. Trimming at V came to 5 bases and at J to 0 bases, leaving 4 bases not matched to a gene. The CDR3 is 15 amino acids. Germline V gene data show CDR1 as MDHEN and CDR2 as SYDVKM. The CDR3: CASSGGQGSTDTQYF. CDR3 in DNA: TGTGCCAGCAGTGGCGGACAGGGAAGCACAGATACGCAGTATTTT. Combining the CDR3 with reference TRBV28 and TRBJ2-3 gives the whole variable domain DVKVTQSSRYLVKRTGEKVFLECVQDMDHENMFWYRQDPGLGLRLIYFSYDVKMKEKGDIPEGYSVSREKKERFSLILESASTNQTSMYLCASSGGQGSTDTQYFGPGTRLTVL.